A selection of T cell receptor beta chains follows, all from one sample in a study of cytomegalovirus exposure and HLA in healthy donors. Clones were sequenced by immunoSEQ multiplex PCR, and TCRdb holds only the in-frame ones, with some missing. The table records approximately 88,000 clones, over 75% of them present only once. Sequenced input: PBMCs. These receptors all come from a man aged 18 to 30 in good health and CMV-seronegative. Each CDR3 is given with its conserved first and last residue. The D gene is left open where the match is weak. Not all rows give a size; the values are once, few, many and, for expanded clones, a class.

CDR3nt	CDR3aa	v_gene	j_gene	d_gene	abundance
TGTGCCAGCAGCTCCCGAGTGGGGGGACGGAATTCACCCCTCCACTTT	CASSSRVGGRNSPLHF	TRBV9	TRBJ1-6	NA	NA
TGTGCCAGTAGTATAGCGGGTGGAAACACCATATATTTT	CASSIAGGNTIYF	TRBV19	TRBJ1-3	NA	NA
TGCGCCAGCAGCTTGTCAGGGGACGGCAATCAGCCCCAGCATTTT	CASSLSGDGNQPQHF	TRBV5-1	TRBJ1-5	NA	once
TGTGCCAGCAGCTTAGAACAAACTCGGGGGGCGAATCACTCACCCCTCCACTTT	CASSLEQTRGANHSPLHF	TRBV7-8	TRBJ1-6	NA	once
TGTGCCAGCAGCACCTTACAGAACACTGAAGCTTTCTTT	CASSTLQNTEAFF	TRBV11-1	TRBJ1-1	NA	NA
TGTTCCAGCAGCCCACAGGGACCGCTTAGCAATCAGCCCCAGCATTTT	CSSSPQGPLSNQPQHF	TRBV7-9	TRBJ1-5	NA	NA
TGTGCCAGCAGCCCCGTCGACAGTAACACTGAAGCTTTCTTT	CASSPVDSNTEAFF	TRBV7-9	TRBJ1-1	NA	NA
TGCGCCAGCAGCCTGGGGGCAGCTCCTAATGAAAAACTGTTTTTT	CASSLGAAPNEKLFF	TRBV5-1	TRBJ1-4	NA	few
TGTGCCAGCAGCTTATCGAGGCTAGACGGGGAGCAGTACTTC	CASSLSRLDGEQYF	TRBV7-3	TRBJ2-7	NA	NA
TGTGCCAGCAGGCCACAGGGCAATGAGCAGTTCTTC	CASRPQGNEQFF	TRBV2	TRBJ2-1	NA	NA
TGCAGCGTTGAAGACCAGAACACCGGGGAGCTGTTTTTT	CSVEDQNTGELFF	TRBV29-1	TRBJ2-2	NA	NA
TGTGCCAGCAGCGTAGTGGGTAGCGGGGGGCCTCAGAGCTCCTACAATGAGCAGTTCTTC	CASSVVGSGGPQSSYNEQFF	TRBV9	TRBJ2-1	TRBD2	NA
TGTGCCAGCAGCCCCCAACAGAAATACAACACTGAAGCTTTCTTT	CASSPQQKYNTEAFF	TRBV11-2	TRBJ1-1	NA	NA
TGCGCCAGCAGCTTCCAGGGTTTAGGGAACACTGAAGCTTTCTTT	CASSFQGLGNTEAFF	TRBV7-2	TRBJ1-1	NA	NA
TGTGCCAGCAGTCCCAGGGACAGGGGTCTGAACACTGAAGCTTTCTTT	CASSPRDRGLNTEAFF	TRBV28	TRBJ1-1	TRBD1	once
TGTGCCAGCAGTTACGCGGTCACCCCTAACACTGAAGCTTTCTTT	CASSYAVTPNTEAFF	TRBV6-5	TRBJ1-1	NA	NA
TGTGCCAGCAGCCCCCGGAACAGGGGGGGATATGGCTACACCTTC	CASSPRNRGGYGYTF	TRBV9	TRBJ1-2	TRBD1	NA
TGTGCCAGCAGTGAAGTGGGGGGAAGCAATCAGCCCCAGCATTTT	CASSEVGGSNQPQHF	TRBV6-1	TRBJ1-5	NA	NA
TGTGCCTGGAACGGACAGAAAGGATTGAACACTGAAGCTTTCTTT	CAWNGQKGLNTEAFF	TRBV30	TRBJ1-1	NA	NA
TGCGCCAGCAGCTTCCCCGGGACAGTAAACACTGAAGCTTTCTTT	CASSFPGTVNTEAFF	TRBV5-1	TRBJ1-1	TRBD1	NA
TGTGCCAGCAGCTTCCGGGTAGCGGGAGGAAATGATGAGCAGTTCTTC	CASSFRVAGGNDEQFF	TRBV5-4	TRBJ2-1	TRBD2	NA
TGTGCCAGCAGCCCCATCGAAGAGGCAGGGGTTGAGGGCGTCTATAATTCACCCCTCCACTTT	CASSPIEEAGVEGVYNSPLHF	TRBV14	TRBJ1-6	NA	few
TGTGCCATCAGCTCTAGCGGGGGGGTCGCAGATACGCAGTATTTT	CAISSSGGVADTQYF	TRBV11-2	TRBJ2-3	TRBD2	NA
TGTGCCAGCTCACGGGGGTTAGCGGGGGGGCGTTCCTACGAGCAGTACTTC	CASSRGLAGGRSYEQYF	TRBV2	TRBJ2-7	TRBD2	NA
TGTGCCAGCAGTTTCTCCGGGACAGTGAACACCTACGAGCAGTACTTC	CASSFSGTVNTYEQYF	TRBV27	TRBJ2-7	TRBD1	NA
TGTGCCTGGAGTGGGCACTATGGCTACACCTTC	CAWSGHYGYTF	TRBV30	TRBJ1-2	NA	NA
TGTGCCAGCAGTCCCGGGACTAGCTGGGGGTACGAGCAGTTCTTC	CASSPGTSWGYEQFF	TRBV7-9	TRBJ2-1	TRBD2	NA
TGTGCCAGCTGTCTGAGGGGGGGCGGGGGAAACACTGAAGCTTTCTTT	CASCLRGGGGNTEAFF	TRBV11-2	TRBJ1-1	NA	NA
TGTGCCAGCAGCCTGACAGTCATGAACACTGAAGCTTTCTTT	CASSLTVMNTEAFF	TRBV4-2	TRBJ1-1	NA	NA
TGTGCCACCTCGAGGGCCTCAACTAATGAAAAACTGTTTTTT	CATSRASTNEKLFF	TRBV27	TRBJ1-4	NA	NA
TGTGCCGAGTCCCCAGCGGGACGGTCCTACGAGCAGTACTTC	CAESPAGRSYEQYF	TRBV6-5	TRBJ2-7	TRBD2	NA
TGTGCCAGCTCACCAGCCCAGGGGTGGGCCACTGAAGCTTTTTTT	CASSPAQGWATEAFF	TRBV18	TRBJ1-1	NA	NA
TGTGCCAGCAGTGACCGGGGTTATCAGCCCCAGCATTTT	CASSDRGYQPQHF	TRBV6-1	TRBJ1-5	NA	NA
TGCGCCAGCAGCTTCCGACAGGGCCAAGACGAGACCCAGTACTTC	CASSFRQGQDETQYF	TRBV5-1	TRBJ2-5	TRBD1	NA
TGTGCCAGCAGCGGTCAGGGATACACTGAAGCTTTCTTT	CASSGQGYTEAFF	TRBV14	TRBJ1-1	NA	few
TGCGCCAGCAGCTTTGACAGGGGAGGGACTGAAGCTTTCTTT	CASSFDRGGTEAFF	TRBV5-1	TRBJ1-1	TRBD1	NA
TGTGCCAGCTCACCCCCGGGGGGGGGCAGGGAAGCTTTCTTT	CASSPPGGGREAFF	TRBV18	TRBJ1-1	NA	NA
TGTGCCAGCGACCGAGACAGTCTCTCTGGAAACACCATATATTTT	CASDRDSLSGNTIYF	TRBV2	TRBJ1-3	NA	NA
TGTGCCAGCAGCTTGACTAGCGGCCCTTACAATGAGCAGTTCTTC	CASSLTSGPYNEQFF	TRBV7-2	TRBJ2-1	TRBD2	few
TGCGCCAGCAGTGGCGGGGTAGGATTCGCCTACGAGCAGTACTTC	CASSGGVGFAYEQYF	TRBV10-1	TRBJ2-7	NA	NA
TGCGCCAGCAGCCAAGAGGCGATTGGTGCAGGGAATCAGCCCCAGCATTTT	CASSQEAIGAGNQPQHF	TRBV4-1	TRBJ1-5	NA	NA
TGTGCCAGTACCACTAGCGGGGGGCGCGAGCAGTACTTC	CASTTSGGREQYF	TRBV19	TRBJ2-7	TRBD2	NA
TGTGCCAGTAGTATGGGGGGTTGGACTGAAGCTTTCTTT	CASSMGGWTEAFF	TRBV19	TRBJ1-1	NA	once
TGTGCCAGCAGCCCGACAGGGGACAATCAGCCCCAGCATTTT	CASSPTGDNQPQHF	TRBV28	TRBJ1-5	TRBD1	NA
TGCAGCGTTGAGGTTGGGAGGACGGACACTGAAGCTTTCTTT	CSVEVGRTDTEAFF	TRBV29-1	TRBJ1-1	NA	NA
TGTGCCAGCAGGACGGGACTAGCGGGGGGGCTGAATGAGCAGTTCTTC	CASRTGLAGGLNEQFF	TRBV2	TRBJ2-1	TRBD2	NA
TGCGCCAGCAGCCAATTCACCCGGGGAGGGACAGATACGCAGTATTTT	CASSQFTRGGTDTQYF	TRBV4-1	TRBJ2-3	TRBD2	NA
TGCGCCAGCAGCTACTTCCAGGGAAACGGAAAGACCCAGTACTTC	CASSYFQGNGKTQYF	TRBV5-1	TRBJ2-5	NA	NA
TGTGCCAGCAGCGTCAGGGTCCGGGAGACCCAGTACTTC	CASSVRVRETQYF	TRBV2	TRBJ2-5	NA	NA
TGTGCCAGCAGCTTAGTACGGGGGGAGACCCAGTACTTC	CASSLVRGETQYF	TRBV7-6	TRBJ2-5	NA	NA
TGTGCCAGCAGCCAGGGCAGTCCCGTAGCATCACCCCTCCACTTT	CASSQGSPVASPLHF	TRBV5-6	TRBJ1-6	NA	large
TGTGCCAGCTCACCACGGGCGGGGACAGGGGGCGCGGATACGCAGTATTTT	CASSPRAGTGGADTQYF	TRBV18	TRBJ2-3	TRBD1	NA